This entry lists 3 T cell receptor beta chains sequenced from one sample in a study of response to subunit inactivated influenza vaccine. TCRdb re-analysed the RT-PCR reads in MiXCR, keeping a single row per CDR3 protein. The data hold about 310,000 distinct CDR3 sequences, with 21% observed a single time. The input for sequencing was PBMCs from blood, taken less than 22 months after vaccination. These receptors originate from a man between 50 and 70 years old who received an inactivated influenza vaccine.

This chain joins TRBV5-1 and TRBJ2-2, with 9 bases that match TRBD1. This CDR3 is 16 amino acids long. With V trimmed by 4 bases and J by 3 bases, 7 bases remained unmatched. Germline V gives CDR1 SGHRS, CDR2 YFSETQ. The CDR3 DNA is TGCGCCAGCAGCGATGGGACAGGGTACTACACCGGGGAGCTGTTTTTT. Protein: CASSDGTGYYTGELFF.

This clonotype was recorded at least ten times. The chain uses TRBV20-1 and TRBJ1-3; 10 bases line up with TRBD1. The CDR3 is 17 amino acids. CDR1 and CDR2 from the germline V gene are DFQATT and SNEGSKA (reference sequence). V lost 5 bases, J lost 0 bases, and 10 bases stayed unmatched. CDR3 sequence (DNA): TGCAGTGCTTGGTTCCGACAGGGGGCAAGCTCTGGAAACACCATATATTTT. It yields the protein CSAWFRQGASSGNTIYF.

The chain combines TRBV7-2 with TRBJ2-7, with D maybe TRBD2 (6 bases). Per the germline V gene, CDR1 is SGHTA and CDR2 is FQGNSA. Trimming removed 5 bases from V and 3 bases from J, with 11 bases in between. CDR3 length: 13 residues. The chain's CDR3 is CASSPQGLYEQYF. CDR3 DNA: TGTGCCAGCAGCCCCCAGGGACTCTACGAGCAGTACTTC.